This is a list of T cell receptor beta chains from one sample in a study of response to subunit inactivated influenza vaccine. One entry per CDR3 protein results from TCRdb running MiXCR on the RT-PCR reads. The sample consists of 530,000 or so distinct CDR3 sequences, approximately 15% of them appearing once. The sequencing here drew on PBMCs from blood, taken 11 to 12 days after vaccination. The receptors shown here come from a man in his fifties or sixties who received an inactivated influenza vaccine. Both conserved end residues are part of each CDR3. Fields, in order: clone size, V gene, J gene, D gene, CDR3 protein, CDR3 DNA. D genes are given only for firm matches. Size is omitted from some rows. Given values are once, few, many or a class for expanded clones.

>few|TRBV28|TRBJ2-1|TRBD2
CASSFIGRAFISEQFF
TGTGCCAGCAGTTTTATTGGGAGGGCCTTTATTAGTGAGCAGTTCTTC
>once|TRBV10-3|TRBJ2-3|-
CAISESYLSDTKYF
TGTGCCATCAGTGAAAGTTATCTATCAGATACGAAGTATTTT
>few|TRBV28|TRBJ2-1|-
CASSTGGAESSYNEQFF
TGTGCCAGCAGTACAGGTGGAGCGGAAAGCTCCTACAATGAGCAGTTCTTC
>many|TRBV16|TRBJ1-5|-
CASSQGISGGWSQPQHF
TGTGCCAGCAGCCAAGGTATCTCGGGGGGCTGGTCTCAGCCCCAGCATTTT
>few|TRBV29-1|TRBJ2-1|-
CSVVDRDPTNYSYNEQFF
TGCAGCGTTGTCGACCGCGACCCAACGAATTACTCCTACAATGAGCAGTTCTTC
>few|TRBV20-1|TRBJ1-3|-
CSAKPTSGNTIYF
TGCAGTGCCAAGCCTACCTCTGGAAACACCATATATTTT
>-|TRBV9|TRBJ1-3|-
CASSVGVGERYRGNTIYF
TGTGCCAGCAGCGTAGGAGTCGGCGAACGGTATCGGGGAAACACCATATATTTT
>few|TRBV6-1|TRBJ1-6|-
CASSEAGVALYNSPLHF
TGTGCCAGCAGTGAAGCGGGCGTAGCCCTCTATAATTCACCCCTCCACTTT
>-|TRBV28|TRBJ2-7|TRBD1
CASSTGTAAYEQYF
TGTGCCAGCAGCACCGGGACAGCAGCCTACGAGCAGTACTTC
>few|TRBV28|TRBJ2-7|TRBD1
CASSSLDRGLYEQYF
TGTGCCAGCAGCTCCCTTGACAGGGGGCTCTACGAGCAGTACTTC
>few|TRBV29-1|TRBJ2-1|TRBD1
CSVDRGDRVYNEQFF
TGCAGCGTTGACAGAGGGGACAGGGTGTACAATGAGCAGTTCTTC
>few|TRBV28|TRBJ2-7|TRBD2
CASSFPRRAGPYEQYF
TGTGCCAGCAGTTTCCCCCGGAGAGCGGGGCCCTACGAGCAGTACTTC
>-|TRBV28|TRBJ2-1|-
CASSPTGQGGFNEQFF
TGTGCCAGCAGCCCCACAGGTCAGGGGGGTTTCAATGAGCAGTTCTTC
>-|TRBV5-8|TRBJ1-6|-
CASSYTLQGSPLHF
TGTGCCAGCAGCTACACCTTACAGGGATCACCCCTCCACTTT
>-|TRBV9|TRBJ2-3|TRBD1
CASSAGTGGLPDTQYF
TGTGCCAGCAGCGCAGGGACAGGGGGTCTACCAGATACGCAGTATTTT
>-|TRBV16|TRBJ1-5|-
CASSQTTRPQHF
TGTGCCAGCAGCCAGACGACCCGGCCCCAGCATTTT
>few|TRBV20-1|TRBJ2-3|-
CSARGPSEYTDTQYF
TGCAGTGCTAGAGGCCCTAGCGAGTACACAGATACGCAGTATTTT
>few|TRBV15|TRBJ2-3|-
CATSRGPLTDTQYF
TGTGCCACCAGCAGAGGCCCCCTCACAGATACGCAGTATTTT
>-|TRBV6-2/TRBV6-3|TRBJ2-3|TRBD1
CASRRQGADTQYF
TGTGCCAGCAGACGCCAGGGGGCAGATACGCAGTATTTT
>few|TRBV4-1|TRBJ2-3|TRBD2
CASSRLGLAGGYEQYF
TGCGCCAGCAGCCGCCTGGGACTAGCGGGAGGCTACGAGCAGTATTTT
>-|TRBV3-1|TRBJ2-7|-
CASSQVTLRAFHEQYF
TGTGCCAGCAGCCAAGTGACCCTCAGGGCTTTCCACGAGCAGTACTTC
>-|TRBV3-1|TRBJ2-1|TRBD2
CASSQVLAGLGQFF
TGTGCCAGCAGCCAAGTCCTAGCGGGATTAGGGCAGTTCTTC
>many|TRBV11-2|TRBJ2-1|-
CASTYSGRSNEQFF
TGTGCCAGCACCTACTCGGGGCGAAGTAATGAGCAGTTCTTC
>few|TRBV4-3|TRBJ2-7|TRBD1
CASSQGQGHEQYF
TGCGCCAGCAGCCAAGGACAGGGGCACGAGCAGTACTTC
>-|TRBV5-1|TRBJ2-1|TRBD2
CASSLVKSGDVYNEQFF
TGCGCCAGCAGCTTGGTAAAGAGCGGGGACGTCTACAATGAGCAGTTCTTC
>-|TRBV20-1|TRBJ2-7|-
CSAPTSADEQYF
TGCAGTGCTCCGACTAGTGCCGACGAGCAGTACTTC
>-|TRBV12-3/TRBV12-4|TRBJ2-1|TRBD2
CASGGGGRYNEQFF
TGTGCCAGCGGGGGAGGCGGGAGATACAATGAGCAGTTCTTC
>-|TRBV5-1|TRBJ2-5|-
CASSADSVETQYF
TGCGCCAGCAGCGCCGACAGCGTGGAGACCCAGTACTTC
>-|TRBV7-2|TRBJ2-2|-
CASSLRGSTGGELFF
TGTGCCAGCAGCCTACGGGGCAGCACCGGCGGGGAGCTGTTTTTT